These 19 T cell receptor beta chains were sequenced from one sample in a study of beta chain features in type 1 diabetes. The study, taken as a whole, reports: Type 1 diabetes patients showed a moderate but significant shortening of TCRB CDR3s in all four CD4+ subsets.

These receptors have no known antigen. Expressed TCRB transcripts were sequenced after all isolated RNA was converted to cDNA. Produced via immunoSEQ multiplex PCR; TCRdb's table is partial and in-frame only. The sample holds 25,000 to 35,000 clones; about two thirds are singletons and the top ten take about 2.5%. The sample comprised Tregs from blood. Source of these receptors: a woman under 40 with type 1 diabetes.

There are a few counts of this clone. CDR3 coding DNA: TGCGCCAGCAGCTTGGAGGGTCCGGGGAGAGATACGCAGTATTTT. This translates into CASSLEGPGRDTQYF. V usage is TRBV5-1 and J usage is TRBJ2-3; a possible D gene is TRBD2 (5 bases). The germline CDR1 and CDR2 sequences are SGHRS and YFSETQ. V was pared by 0 bases and J by 5 bases, with 13 bases between. The CDR3 loop spans 15 amino acids.

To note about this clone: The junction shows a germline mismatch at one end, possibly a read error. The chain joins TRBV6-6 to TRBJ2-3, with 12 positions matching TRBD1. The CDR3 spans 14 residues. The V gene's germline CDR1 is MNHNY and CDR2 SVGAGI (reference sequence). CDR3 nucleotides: TGTGCCTGCAGACTCGGGACAGGGGGCAAGACGCAGTATTTT. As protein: CACRLGTGGKTQYF.

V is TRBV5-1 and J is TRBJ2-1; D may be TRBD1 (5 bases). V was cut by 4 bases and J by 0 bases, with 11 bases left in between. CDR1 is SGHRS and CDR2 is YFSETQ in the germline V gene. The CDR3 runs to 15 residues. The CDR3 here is CASSKTDSSYNEQFF. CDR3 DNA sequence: TGCGCCAGCAGCAAAACTGACAGCTCCTACAATGAGCAGTTCTTC. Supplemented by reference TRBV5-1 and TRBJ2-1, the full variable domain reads KAGVTQTPRYLIKTRGQQVTLSCSPISGHRSVSWYQQTPGQGLQFLFEYFSETQRNKGNFPGRFSGRQFSNSRSEMNVSTLELGDSALYLCASSKTDSSYNEQFFGPGTRLTVL.

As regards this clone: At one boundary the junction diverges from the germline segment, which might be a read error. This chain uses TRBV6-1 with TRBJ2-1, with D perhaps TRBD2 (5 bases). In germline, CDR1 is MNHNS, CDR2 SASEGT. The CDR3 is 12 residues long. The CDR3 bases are TGTGCCAGCAGGGACCCTAGCCCCGACCTCCTCTTC. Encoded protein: CASRDPSPDLLF.

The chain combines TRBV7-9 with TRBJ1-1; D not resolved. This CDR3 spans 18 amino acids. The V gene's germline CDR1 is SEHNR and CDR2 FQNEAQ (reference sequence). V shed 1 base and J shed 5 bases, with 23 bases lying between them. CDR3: CASSLVWMDSQQVTEAFF. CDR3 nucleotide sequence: TGTGCCAGCAGCTTAGTATGGATGGACTCACAACAAGTAACTGAAGCTTTCTTT.

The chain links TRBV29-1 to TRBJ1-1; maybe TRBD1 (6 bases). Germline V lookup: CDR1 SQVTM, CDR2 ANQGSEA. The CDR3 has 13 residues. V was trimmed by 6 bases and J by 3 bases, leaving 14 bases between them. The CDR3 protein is CSVRTRGHTEAFF. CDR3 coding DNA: TGCAGCGTCCGAACCAGGGGTCACACTGAAGCTTTCTTT. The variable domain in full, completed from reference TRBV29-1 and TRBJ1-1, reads SAVISQKPSRDICQRGTSLTIQCQVDSQVTMMFWYRQQPGQSLTLIATANQGSEATYESGFVIDKFPISRPNLTFSTLTVSNMSPEDSSIYLCSVRTRGHTEAFFGQGTRLTVV.

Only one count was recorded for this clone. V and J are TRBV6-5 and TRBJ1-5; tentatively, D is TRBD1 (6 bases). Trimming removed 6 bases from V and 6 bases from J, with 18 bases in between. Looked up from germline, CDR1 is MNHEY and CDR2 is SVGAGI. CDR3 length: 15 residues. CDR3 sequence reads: CASRLPGGAFQPQHF. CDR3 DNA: TGTGCCAGCAGGCTCCCGGGGGGCGCGTTTCAGCCCCAGCATTTT.

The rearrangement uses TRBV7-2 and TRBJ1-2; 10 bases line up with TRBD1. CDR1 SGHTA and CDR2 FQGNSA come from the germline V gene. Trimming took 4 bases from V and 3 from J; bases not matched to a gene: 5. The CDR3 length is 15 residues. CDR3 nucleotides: TGTGCCAGCAGCTCATGGGACAGGGGAGACTATGGCTACACCTTC. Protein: CASSSWDRGDYGYTF.

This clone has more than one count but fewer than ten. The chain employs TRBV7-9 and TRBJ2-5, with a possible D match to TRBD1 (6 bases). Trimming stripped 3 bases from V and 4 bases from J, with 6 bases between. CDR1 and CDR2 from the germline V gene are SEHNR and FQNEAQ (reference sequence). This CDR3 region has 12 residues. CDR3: CASSFRGETQYF. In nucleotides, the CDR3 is TGTGCCAGCAGCTTCAGGGGAGAGACCCAGTACTTC.

CDR3 protein: CASRGYNEQFF. As DNA, the CDR3 is TGTGCCAGCCGGGGCTACAATGAGCAGTTCTTC. The V gene is TRBV7-3, the J gene TRBJ2-1; weak D call: TRBD2 (5 bases). The CDR3 has 11 residues. CDR1 and CDR2 (germline): SGHTA, FQGTGA. The V end was cut by 8 bases, the J end by 3 bases, with 5 bases between.

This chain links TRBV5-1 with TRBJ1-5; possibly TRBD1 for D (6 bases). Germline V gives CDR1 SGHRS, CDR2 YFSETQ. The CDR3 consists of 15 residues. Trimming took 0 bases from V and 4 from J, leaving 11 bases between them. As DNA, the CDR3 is TGCGCCAGCAGCTTGGAGCCCAGGGGAAATCAGCCCCAGCATTTT. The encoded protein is CASSLEPRGNQPQHF.

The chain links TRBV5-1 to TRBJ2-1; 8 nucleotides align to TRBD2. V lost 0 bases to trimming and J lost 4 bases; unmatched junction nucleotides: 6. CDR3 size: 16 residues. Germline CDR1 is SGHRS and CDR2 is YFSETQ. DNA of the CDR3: TGCGCCAGCAGCTTGGGTCCGGGACTAGAGTACAATGAGCAGTTCTTC. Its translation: CASSLGPGLEYNEQFF.

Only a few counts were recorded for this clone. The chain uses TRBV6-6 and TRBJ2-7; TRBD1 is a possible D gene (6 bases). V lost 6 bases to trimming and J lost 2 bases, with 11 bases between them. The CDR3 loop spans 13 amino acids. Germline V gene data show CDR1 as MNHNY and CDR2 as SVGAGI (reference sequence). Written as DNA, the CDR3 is TGTGCCAGCAGCCCCGGGACAACCTACGAGCAGTACTTC. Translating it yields CASSPGTTYEQYF.

CDR3 DNA sequence: TGTGCCAGCAGTTCACGCGCTAGCGGGTGGTACAATGAGCAGTTCTTC. It specifies CASSSRASGWYNEQFF. V and J are TRBV27 and TRBJ2-1; 8 bases align to TRBD2. The CDR3 sequence is 16 residues long. Germline-derived CDR1 and CDR2 are MNHEY and SMNVEV (reference sequence). V lost 4 bases, J lost 4 bases, and 9 bases stayed unmatched.

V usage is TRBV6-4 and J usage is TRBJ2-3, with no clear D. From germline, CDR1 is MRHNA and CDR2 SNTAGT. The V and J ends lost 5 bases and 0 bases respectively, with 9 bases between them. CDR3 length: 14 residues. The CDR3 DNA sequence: TGTGCCAGCAGTTCAGACATGAGCACAGATACGCAGTATTTT. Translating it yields CASSSDMSTDTQYF.

The CDR3 spells CAWSRTSGSNIQYF. As DNA, the CDR3 is TGTGCCTGGAGTCGGACTAGCGGCTCAAACATTCAGTACTTC. V is TRBV30 and J is TRBJ2-4; the match to TRBD2 covers 10 bases. This CDR3 region has 14 residues. CDR1 and CDR2 from the germline V gene are GTSNPN and SVGIG (reference sequence). The V and J ends lost 2 bases and 6 bases, in that order; junction bases with no gene match: 4. Full variable domain (outside the CDR3, taken from reference TRBV30 and TRBJ2-4): SQTIHQWPATLVQPVGSPLSLECTVEGTSNPNLYWYRQAAGRGLQLLFYSVGIGQISSEVPQNLSASRPQDRQFILSSKKLLLSDSGFYLCAWSRTSGSNIQYFGAGTRLSVL.

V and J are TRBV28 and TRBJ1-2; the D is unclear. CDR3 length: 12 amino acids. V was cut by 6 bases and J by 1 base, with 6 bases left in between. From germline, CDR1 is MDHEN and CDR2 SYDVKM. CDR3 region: CASRGSNYGYTF. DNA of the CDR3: TGTGCCAGCAGGGGGAGTAACTATGGCTACACCTTC.

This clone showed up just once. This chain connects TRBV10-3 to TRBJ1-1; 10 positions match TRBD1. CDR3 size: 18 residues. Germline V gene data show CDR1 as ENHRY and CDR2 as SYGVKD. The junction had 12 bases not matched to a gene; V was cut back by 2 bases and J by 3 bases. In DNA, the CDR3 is TGTGCCATCAGTGAGCCGACCGGGACAGGGGTGGGGGACACTGAAGCTTTCTTT. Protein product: CAISEPTGTGVGDTEAFF.

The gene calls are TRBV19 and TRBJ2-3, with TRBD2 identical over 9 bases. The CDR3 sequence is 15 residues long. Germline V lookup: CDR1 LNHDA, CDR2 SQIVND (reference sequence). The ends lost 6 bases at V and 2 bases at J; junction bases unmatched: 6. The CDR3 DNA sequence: TGTGCCAGTAGCCGAGTAGCGGGAGTCACAGATACGCAGTATTTT. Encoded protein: CASSRVAGVTDTQYF.